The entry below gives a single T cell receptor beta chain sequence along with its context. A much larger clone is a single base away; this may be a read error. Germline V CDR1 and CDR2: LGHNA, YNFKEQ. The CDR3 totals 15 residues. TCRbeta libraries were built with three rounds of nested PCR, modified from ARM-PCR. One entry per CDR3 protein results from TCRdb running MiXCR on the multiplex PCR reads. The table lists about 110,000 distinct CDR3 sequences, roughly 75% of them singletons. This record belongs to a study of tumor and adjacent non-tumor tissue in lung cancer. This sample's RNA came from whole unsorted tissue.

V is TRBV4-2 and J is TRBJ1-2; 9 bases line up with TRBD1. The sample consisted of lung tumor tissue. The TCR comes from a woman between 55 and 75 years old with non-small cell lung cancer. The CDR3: CASSEEEGTGYGYTF. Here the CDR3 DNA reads TGTGCCAGCAGCGAAGAAGAGGGGACAGGGTATGGCTACACCTTC.